The rows below give T cell receptor beta chains drawn from one sample of a study of cytomegalovirus exposure and HLA in healthy donors. Clones were sequenced by immunoSEQ multiplex PCR, and TCRdb holds only the in-frame ones, with some missing. In the table there are about 130,000 clones, just under 85% of which are singletons. Sequencing was performed on PBMCs. All receptors derive from a man aged 30-40 years in good health and CMV-seropositive. CDR3s include the opening cysteine and the closing phenylalanine or tryptophan. D genes are given only for firm matches. Rows give clone size only sometimes, using once, few, many, or a class for an expanded clone.

>TRBJ1-1|TRBV27|NA|NA
CASSLSRLNTEAFF
TGTGCCAGCAGTTTATCTCGGTTGAACACTGAAGCTTTCTTT
>TRBJ2-1|TRBV21-1|NA|NA
CASSRQRGGKGEQFF
TGTGCCAGCAGTCGTCAGCGGGGGGGTAAAGGTGAGCAGTTCTTC
>TRBJ2-7|TRBV4-2|TRBD2|NA
CASSQPGTSGGSYEQYF
TGTGCCAGCAGCCAACCTGGGACTAGTGGGGGTTCCTACGAGCAGTACTTC
>TRBJ1-1|TRBV2|NA|NA
CASSEQGLNTEAFF
TGTGCCAGCAGTGAACAGGGATTGAACACTGAAGCTTTCTTT
>TRBJ1-1|TRBV5-1|TRBD1|NA
CASSLAAGGWSTEAFF
TGCGCCAGCAGCTTGGCGGCAGGGGGCTGGAGCACTGAAGCTTTCTTT
>TRBJ1-5|TRBV21-1|NA|NA
CASIEVLNQPQHF
TGTGCCAGCATAGAAGTCCTCAATCAGCCCCAGCATTTT
>TRBJ2-5|TRBV4-1|TRBD2|NA
CASSRAGGPSETQYF
TGCGCCAGCAGCCGAGCGGGAGGGCCCTCAGAGACCCAGTACTTC
>TRBJ2-5|TRBV5-1|TRBD2|once
CASSLSRGGSEETQYF
TGCGCCAGCAGCTTGTCTCGGGGGGGGAGCGAAGAGACCCAGTACTTC
>TRBJ2-7|TRBV7-2|TRBD2|NA
CASSLASGGIYEQYF
TGTGCCAGCAGCTTAGCCAGCGGGGGGATCTACGAGCAGTACTTC
>TRBJ2-7|TRBV18|NA|NA
CASSPGLSSYEQYF
TGTGCCAGCTCACCGGGACTGAGCTCCTACGAGCAGTACTTC
>TRBJ2-2|TRBV9|NA|NA
CASSVEHTNTGELFF
TGTGCCAGCAGCGTAGAACACACGAACACCGGGGAGCTGTTTTTT
>TRBJ2-3|TRBV5-1|TRBD1|NA
CASSFITGGSGTDTQYF
TGCGCCAGCAGCTTCATAACAGGGGGCAGTGGCACAGATACGCAGTATTTT
>TRBJ1-1|TRBV4-3|NA|NA
CASSHIQGKGTEAFF
TGCGCCAGCAGCCATATCCAGGGAAAAGGCACTGAAGCTTTCTTT
>TRBJ2-7|TRBV12-5|TRBD1|NA
CASAEQGFPYEQYF
TGTGCTAGTGCCGAACAGGGGTTCCCCTACGAGCAGTACTTC
>TRBJ1-5|TRBV4-1|TRBD1|NA
CASSQETPRGLGQPQHF
TGCGCCAGCAGCCAAGAAACCCCCAGGGGGCTTGGTCAGCCCCAGCATTTT
>TRBJ1-1|TRBV29-1|TRBD1|NA
CSVEGTGGRDTEAFF
TGCAGCGTCGAAGGGACAGGGGGTAGAGACACTGAAGCTTTCTTT
>TRBJ2-4|TRBV5-1|TRBD2|NA
CASSLEVAGAGNIQYF
TGCGCCAGCAGCTTGGAAGTAGCGGGAGCTGGAAACATTCAGTACTTC
>TRBJ2-1|TRBV7-3|TRBD2|NA
CASSLSGRAGGDEQFF
TGTGCCAGCAGCTTAAGCGGGAGGGCCGGAGGTGATGAGCAGTTCTTC
>TRBJ2-1|TRBV5-4|NA|NA
CASSIRRLDGEQFF
TGTGCCAGCAGCATCCGGAGGTTGGACGGTGAGCAGTTCTTC
>TRBJ2-2|TRBV2|TRBD1|few
CASRGTGVGAGELFF
TGTGCCAGCAGAGGGACAGGGGTAGGGGCCGGGGAGCTGTTTTTT
>TRBJ2-7|TRBV27|TRBD1|NA
CASTHARDRGQGEQYF
TGTGCCAGCACCCACGCCCGGGACAGGGGGCAGGGCGAGCAGTACTTC
>TRBJ1-2|TRBV30|TRBD1|NA
CAWSAGTGIKGIYGYTF
TGTGCCTGGAGCGCCGGGACAGGAATTAAAGGAATCTATGGCTACACCTTC
>TRBJ2-1|TRBV18|NA|NA
CASSPPPHSEQFF
TGTGCCAGCTCACCACCGCCTCACAGTGAGCAGTTCTTC
>TRBJ1-5|TRBV4-2|NA|few
CASSQDQGSQPQHF
TGTGCCAGCAGCCAAGATCAGGGCAGCCAGCCCCAGCATTTT
>TRBJ2-3|TRBV7-9|NA|NA
CASSSLPTDTQYF
TGTGCCAGCAGCTCACTTCCCACAGATACGCAGTATTTT
>TRBJ1-2|TRBV5-1|NA|few
CASSLGQDYGYTF
TGCGCCAGCAGCTTGGGACAGGACTATGGCTACACCTTC
>TRBJ1-3|TRBV7-8|NA|NA
CASSLQGTSGNTIYF
TGTGCCAGCAGCTTACAGGGCACCTCTGGAAACACCATATATTTT
>TRBJ2-1|TRBV7-6|TRBD2|NA
CASSILAVTYNEQFF
TGTGCCAGCAGCATACTAGCGGTTACCTACAATGAGCAGTTCTTC
>TRBJ2-5|TRBV5-4|TRBD2|NA
CASSRGGGDGETQYF
TGTGCCAGCAGCAGAGGCGGGGGGGACGGGGAGACCCAGTACTTC
>TRBJ2-1|TRBV4-2|TRBD1|few
CASSPSGTGNNEQFF
TGTGCCAGCAGCCCTTCCGGGACAGGGAACAATGAGCAGTTCTTC
>TRBJ2-7|TRBV5-6|TRBD1|NA
CASSSPGQGTYEQYF
TGTGCCAGCAGCTCTCCGGGACAGGGAACCTACGAGCAGTACTTC
>TRBJ1-2|TRBV5-6|TRBD1|NA
CASSFRDRGYGYTF
TGTGCCAGCAGCTTCCGGGACAGGGGATATGGCTACACCTTC
>TRBJ2-3|TRBV6-6|NA|once
CASTPLLSYTDTQYF
TGTGCCAGCACCCCATTGTTGAGTTACACAGATACGCAGTATTTT
>TRBJ2-7|TRBV4-2|NA|few
CASSPRSVRLNSYEQYF
TGTGCCAGCAGCCCTAGATCGGTCCGCCTAAACTCCTACGAGCAGTACTTC
>TRBJ1-2|TRBV7-8|NA|NA
CASSLVSGAGYTF
TGTGCCAGCAGCTTAGTTTCAGGGGCTGGCTACACCTTC
>TRBJ1-1|TRBV6-5|TRBD1|NA
CASSLQGDTEAFF
TGTGCCAGCAGTCTCCAGGGGGACACTGAAGCTTTCTTT
>TRBJ2-2|TRBV29-1|NA|NA
CSVMAYLNTGELFF
TGCAGCGTGATGGCTTATTTGAACACCGGGGAGCTGTTTTTT
>TRBJ2-7|TRBV7-2|NA|NA
CASSLEAGYEQYF
TGTGCCAGCAGCTTAGAAGCGGGCTACGAGCAGTACTTC